The subject of this entry is one T cell receptor beta chain. The ends were cut back, 4 bases at V and 14 bases at J, with 19 bases in the middle. CDR1 SGDLS and CDR2 YYNGEE come from the germline V gene. The CDR3 loop spans 14 amino acids. This entry is derived from a study of CD8+ T cells in alopecia areata. Treatment here: oral pan-JAK inhibitor, 5-10 mg twice daily. Investigators isolated RNA and reverse transcribed it into cDNA to act as the sequencing template. Profiled with immunoSEQ multiplex PCR; TCRdb holds only in-frame clones, not every one. The sample shows 90,000 to 130,000 clones, about 60% of them seen only once.

This receptor was identified in a human donor with alopecia areata. The chain employs TRBV9 and TRBJ1-6, with D possibly TRBD1 on 6 matching bases. The sample here was CD8+ T cells sorted from blood, taken at week 24, from a patient treated with tofacitinib. The CDR3 reads CASSPGAAGGALHF. For the CDR3, the DNA is TGTGCCAGCAGCCCAGGGGCAGCCGGAGGGGCCCTCCACTTT.